This TCR beta chain was recorded in a study of circulating and synovial CD4+ cells in juvenile arthritis. The study, taken as a whole, reports: Some such blood samples were as oligoclonal as synovium.

Using immunoSEQ multiplex PCR, the repertoire was profiled, and TCRdb retains in-frame clones only, with some absent. The table has about 35,000 clones, about 96% seen once; the top ten hold 0.15% to 0.2%. Per germline, CDR1 MGHRA and CDR2 YSYEKL. Trimming took 1 base from V and 4 from J, leaving 16 bases between them. The CDR3 runs 16 residues. Details on this clone: The antigen is not known.

The sequence was collected from a human donor with juvenile idiopathic arthritis. This chain joins TRBV4-1 and TRBJ1-1, with a possible D match to TRBD1 (6 bases). Material: CD4+ T cells from blood. In DNA, the CDR3 is TGCGCCAGCAGCCAAGGTACAGGGCAGGCGGGCACTGAAGCTTTCTTT. Its protein product is CASSQGTGQAGTEAFF.